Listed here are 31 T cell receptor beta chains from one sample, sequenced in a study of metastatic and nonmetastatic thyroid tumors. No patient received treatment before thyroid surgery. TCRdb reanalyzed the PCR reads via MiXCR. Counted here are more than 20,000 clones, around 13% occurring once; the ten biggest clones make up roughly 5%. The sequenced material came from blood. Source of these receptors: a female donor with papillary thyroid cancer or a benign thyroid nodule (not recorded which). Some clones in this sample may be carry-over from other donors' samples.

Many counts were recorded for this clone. DNA of the CDR3: TGTGCCAGCTCACTCCGGGGGGGCACAGATACGCAGTATTTT. The encoded protein is CASSLRGGTDTQYF. The chain combines TRBV18 with TRBJ2-3, with 7 bases matching TRBD2. In germline, CDR1 is KGHSH, CDR2 LQKENI. The CDR3 extends over 14 amino acids. V lost 4 bases, J lost 1 base, and 2 bases stayed unmatched.

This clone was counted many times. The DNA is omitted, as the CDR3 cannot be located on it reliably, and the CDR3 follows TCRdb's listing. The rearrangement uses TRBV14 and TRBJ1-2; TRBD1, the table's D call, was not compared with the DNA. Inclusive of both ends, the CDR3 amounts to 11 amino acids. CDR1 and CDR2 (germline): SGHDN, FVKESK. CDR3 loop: CASSKVGQGAF.

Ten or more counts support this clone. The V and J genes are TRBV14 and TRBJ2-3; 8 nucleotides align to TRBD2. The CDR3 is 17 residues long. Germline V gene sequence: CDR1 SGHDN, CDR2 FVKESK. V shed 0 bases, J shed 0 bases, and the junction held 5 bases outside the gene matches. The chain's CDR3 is CASSQDPSGYSTDTQYF. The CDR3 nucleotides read TGTGCCAGCAGCCAAGACCCTAGCGGGTACAGCACAGATACGCAGTATTTT.

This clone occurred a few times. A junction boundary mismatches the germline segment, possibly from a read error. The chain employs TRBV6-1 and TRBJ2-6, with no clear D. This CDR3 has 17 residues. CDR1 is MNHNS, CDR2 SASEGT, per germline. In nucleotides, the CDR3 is TGTGCCAGCAGCAACGTGGGCACCTCCTCTGGAGCCAACGTCCTGACTTTC. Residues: CASSNVGTSSGANVLTF.

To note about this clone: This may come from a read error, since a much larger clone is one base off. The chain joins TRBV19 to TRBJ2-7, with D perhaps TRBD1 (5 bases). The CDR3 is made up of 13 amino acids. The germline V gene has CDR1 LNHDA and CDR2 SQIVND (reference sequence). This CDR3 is CASRRQGFYEQCF. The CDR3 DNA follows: TGTGCCAGTCGTCGGCAGGGATTCTACGAGCAGTGCTTC.

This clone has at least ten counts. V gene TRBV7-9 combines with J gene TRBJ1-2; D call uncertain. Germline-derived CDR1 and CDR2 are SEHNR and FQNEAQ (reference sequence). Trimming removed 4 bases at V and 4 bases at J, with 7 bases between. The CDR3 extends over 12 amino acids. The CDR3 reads CASSSSGYGYTF. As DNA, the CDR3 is TGTGCCAGCAGCTCCAGTGGCTATGGCTACACCTTC.

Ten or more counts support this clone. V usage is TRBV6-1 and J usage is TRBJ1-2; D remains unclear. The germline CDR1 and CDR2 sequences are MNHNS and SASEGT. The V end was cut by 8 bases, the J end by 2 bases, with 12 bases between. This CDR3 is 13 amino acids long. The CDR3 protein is CASLPRYNYGYTF. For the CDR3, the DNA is TGTGCCAGCCTGCCAAGGTACAACTATGGCTACACCTTC.

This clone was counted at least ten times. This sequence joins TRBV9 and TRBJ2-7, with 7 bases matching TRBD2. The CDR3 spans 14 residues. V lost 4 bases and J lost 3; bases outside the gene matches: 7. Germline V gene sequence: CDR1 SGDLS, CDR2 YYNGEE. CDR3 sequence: CASSSTWEGYEQYF. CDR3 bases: TGTGCCAGCAGCTCAACCTGGGAGGGCTACGAGCAGTACTTC.

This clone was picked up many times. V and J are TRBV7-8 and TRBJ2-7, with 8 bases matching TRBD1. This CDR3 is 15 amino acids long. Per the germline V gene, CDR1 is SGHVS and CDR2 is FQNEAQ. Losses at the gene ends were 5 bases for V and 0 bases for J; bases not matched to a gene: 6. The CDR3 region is CASSRRQGSSYEQYF. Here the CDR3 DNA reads TGTGCCAGCAGCCGGCGACAGGGGAGCTCCTACGAGCAGTACTTC.

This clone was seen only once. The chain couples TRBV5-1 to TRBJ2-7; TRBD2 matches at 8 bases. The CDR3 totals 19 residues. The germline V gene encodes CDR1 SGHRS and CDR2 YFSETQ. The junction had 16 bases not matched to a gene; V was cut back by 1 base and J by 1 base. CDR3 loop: CASSLPAGTSGALSYEQYF. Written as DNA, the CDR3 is TGCGCCAGCAGCTTGCCCGCCGGCACTAGCGGCGCCTTGTCCTACGAGCAGTACTTC.

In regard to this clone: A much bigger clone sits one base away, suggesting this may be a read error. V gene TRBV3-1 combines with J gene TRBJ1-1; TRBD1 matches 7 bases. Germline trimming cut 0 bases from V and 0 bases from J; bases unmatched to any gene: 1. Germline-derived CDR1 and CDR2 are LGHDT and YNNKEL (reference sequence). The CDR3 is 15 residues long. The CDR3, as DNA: TGTGCCAGCAGCCAAGAACAGGGGTTGAACACTGAAGCTTTCTTT. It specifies CASSQEQGLNTEAFF.

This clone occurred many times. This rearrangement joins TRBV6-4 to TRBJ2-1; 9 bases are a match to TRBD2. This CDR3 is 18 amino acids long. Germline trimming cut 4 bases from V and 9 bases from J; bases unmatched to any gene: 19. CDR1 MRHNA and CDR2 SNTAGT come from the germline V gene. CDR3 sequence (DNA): TGTGCCAGCAGTGCCCTACTCGCGGCTAGCGGGACTAAGAGTGAGCAGTTCTTC. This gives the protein CASSALLAASGTKSEQFF.

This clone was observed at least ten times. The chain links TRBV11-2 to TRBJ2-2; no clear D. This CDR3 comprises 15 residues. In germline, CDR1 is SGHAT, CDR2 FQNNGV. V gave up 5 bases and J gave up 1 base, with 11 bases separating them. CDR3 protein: CASSLRPLNTGELFF. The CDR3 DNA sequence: TGTGCCAGCAGCCTAAGGCCATTGAACACCGGGGAGCTGTTTTTT.

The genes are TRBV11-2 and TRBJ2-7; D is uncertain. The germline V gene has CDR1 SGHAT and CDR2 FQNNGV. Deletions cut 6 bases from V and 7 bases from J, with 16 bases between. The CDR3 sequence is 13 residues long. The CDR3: CASRKAVLGEQYF. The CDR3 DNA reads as TGTGCCAGCAGGAAGGCCGTCTTGGGAGAGCAGTACTTC.

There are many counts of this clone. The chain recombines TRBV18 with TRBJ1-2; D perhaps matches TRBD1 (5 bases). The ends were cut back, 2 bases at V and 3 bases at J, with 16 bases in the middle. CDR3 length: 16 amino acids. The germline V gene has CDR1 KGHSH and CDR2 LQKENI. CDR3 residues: CASSPSAVGTDYGYTF. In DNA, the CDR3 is TGTGCCAGCTCACCATCAGCCGTCGGGACCGACTATGGCTACACCTTC.

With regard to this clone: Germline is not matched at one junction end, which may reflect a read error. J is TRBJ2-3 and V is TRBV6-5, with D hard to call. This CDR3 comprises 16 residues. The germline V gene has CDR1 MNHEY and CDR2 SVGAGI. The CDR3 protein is CASSYSFGVGTDTQYF. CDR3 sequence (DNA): TGTGCAAGCAGTTACTCTTTCGGCGTCGGCACAGATACGCAGTATTTT.

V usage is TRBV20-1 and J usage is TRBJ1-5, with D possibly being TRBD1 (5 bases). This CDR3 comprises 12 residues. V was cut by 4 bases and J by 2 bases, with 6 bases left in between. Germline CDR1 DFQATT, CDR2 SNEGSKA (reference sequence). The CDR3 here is CSAMGGNQPQHF. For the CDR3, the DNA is TGCAGTGCTATGGGGGGCAATCAGCCCCAGCATTTT.

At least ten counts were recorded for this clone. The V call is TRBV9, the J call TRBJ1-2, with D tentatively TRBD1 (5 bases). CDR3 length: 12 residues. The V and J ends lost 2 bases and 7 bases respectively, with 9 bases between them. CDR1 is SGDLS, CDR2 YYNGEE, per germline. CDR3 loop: CASSVGTSGYTF. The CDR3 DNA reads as TGTGCCAGCAGCGTGGGGACGTCTGGCTACACCTTC.

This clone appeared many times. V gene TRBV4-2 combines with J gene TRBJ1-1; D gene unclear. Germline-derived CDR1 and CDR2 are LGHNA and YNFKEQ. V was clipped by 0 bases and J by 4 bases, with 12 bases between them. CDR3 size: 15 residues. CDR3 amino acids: CASSQDLAVSTEAFF. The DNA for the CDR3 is TGTGCCAGCAGCCAAGACTTGGCGGTGAGCACTGAAGCTTTCTTT.

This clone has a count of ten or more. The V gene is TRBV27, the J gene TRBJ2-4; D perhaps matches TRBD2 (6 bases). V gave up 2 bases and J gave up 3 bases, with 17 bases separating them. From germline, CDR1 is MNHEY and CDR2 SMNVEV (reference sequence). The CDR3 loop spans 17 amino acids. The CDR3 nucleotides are TGTGCCAGCAGTTTAGTGGCTCCTCTGGGGGGCAAAAACATTCAGTACTTC. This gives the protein CASSLVAPLGGKNIQYF.

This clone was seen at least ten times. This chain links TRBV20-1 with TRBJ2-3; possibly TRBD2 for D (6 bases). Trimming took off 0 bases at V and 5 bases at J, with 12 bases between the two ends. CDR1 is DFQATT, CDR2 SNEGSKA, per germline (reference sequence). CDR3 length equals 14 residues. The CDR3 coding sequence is TGCAGTGCTAGAGAGGGAGGCCCAGTAGATACGCAGTATTTT. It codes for CSAREGGPVDTQYF.

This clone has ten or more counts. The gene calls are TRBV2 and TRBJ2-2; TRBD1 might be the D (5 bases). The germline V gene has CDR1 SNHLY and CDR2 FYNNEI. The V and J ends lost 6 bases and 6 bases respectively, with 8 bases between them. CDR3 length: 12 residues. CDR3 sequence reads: CASSDSPGELFF. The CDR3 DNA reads TGTGCCAGCAGCGACAGCCCCGGGGAGCTGTTTTTT.

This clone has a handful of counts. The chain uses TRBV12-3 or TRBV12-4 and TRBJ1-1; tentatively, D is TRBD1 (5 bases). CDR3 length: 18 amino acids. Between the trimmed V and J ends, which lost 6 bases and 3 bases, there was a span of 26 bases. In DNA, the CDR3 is TGTGCCAGCAGGACAAGCGAACAGGTCTCCGAATACCACACTGAAGCTTTCTTT. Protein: CASRTSEQVSEYHTEAFF.

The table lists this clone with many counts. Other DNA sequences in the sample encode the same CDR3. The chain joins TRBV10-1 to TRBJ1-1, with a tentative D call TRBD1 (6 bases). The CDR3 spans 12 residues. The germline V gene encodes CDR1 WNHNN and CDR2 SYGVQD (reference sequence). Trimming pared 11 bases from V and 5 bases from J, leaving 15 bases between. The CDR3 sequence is CAGDGTTTEAFF. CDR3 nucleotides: TGCGCCGGGGACGGGACAACAACTGAAGCTTTCTTT.

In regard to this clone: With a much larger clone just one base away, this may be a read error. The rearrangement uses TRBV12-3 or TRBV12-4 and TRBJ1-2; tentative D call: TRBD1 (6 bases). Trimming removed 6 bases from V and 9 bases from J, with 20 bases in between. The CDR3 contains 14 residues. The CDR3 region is CASSPLHRDHCYTF. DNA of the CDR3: TGTGCCAGCAGCCCCCTCCACAGGGACCATTGCTACACCTTC.

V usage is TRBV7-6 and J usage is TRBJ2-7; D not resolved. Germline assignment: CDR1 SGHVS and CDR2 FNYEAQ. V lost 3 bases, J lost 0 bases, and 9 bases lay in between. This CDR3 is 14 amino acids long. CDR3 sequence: CASSFGTGSYEQYF. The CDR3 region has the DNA TGTGCCAGCAGCTTCGGTACCGGCTCCTACGAGCAGTACTTC.

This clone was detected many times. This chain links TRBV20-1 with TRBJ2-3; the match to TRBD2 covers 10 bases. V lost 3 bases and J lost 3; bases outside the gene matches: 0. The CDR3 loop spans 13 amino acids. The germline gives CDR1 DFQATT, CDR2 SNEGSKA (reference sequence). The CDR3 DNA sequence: TGCAGTGCTAGGACTAGCGGGACAGATACGCAGTATTTT. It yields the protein CSARTSGTDTQYF.

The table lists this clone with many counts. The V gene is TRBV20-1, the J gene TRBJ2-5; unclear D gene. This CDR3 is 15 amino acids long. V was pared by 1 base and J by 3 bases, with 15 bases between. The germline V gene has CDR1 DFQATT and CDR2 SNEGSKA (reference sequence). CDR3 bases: TGCAGTGCTAGAGCAGATCAGGTCCGTAAAGAGACCCAGTACTTC. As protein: CSARADQVRKETQYF.

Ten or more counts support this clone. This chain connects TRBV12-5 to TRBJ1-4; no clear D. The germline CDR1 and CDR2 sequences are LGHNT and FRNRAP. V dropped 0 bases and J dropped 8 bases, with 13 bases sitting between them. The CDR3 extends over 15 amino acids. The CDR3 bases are TGTGCTAGTGGTTTGGTACATACAGAAACCGAAAAACTGTTTTTT. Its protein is CASGLVHTETEKLFF.

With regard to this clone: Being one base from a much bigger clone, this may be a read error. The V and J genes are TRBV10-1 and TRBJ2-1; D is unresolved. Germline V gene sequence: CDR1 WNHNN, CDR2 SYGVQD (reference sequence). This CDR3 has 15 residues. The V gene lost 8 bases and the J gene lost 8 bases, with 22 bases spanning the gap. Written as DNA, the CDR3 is TGCGCCAGCCCTCTATCAGCGCGATTACGGGATGAGCAGTTCTTC. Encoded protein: CASPLSARLRDEQFF.

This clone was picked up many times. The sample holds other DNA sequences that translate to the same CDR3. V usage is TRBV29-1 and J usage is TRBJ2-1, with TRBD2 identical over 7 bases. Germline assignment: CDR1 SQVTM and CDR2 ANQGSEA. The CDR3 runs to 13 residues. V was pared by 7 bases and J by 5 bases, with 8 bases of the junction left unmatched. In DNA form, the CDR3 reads TGCAGCGCAGGACTAGGGATCGACAATGAGCAGTTCTTC. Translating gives CSAGLGIDNEQFF.